Shown below are 20 T cell receptor beta chains from a single sample sequenced in a study of human T cells and chemical hapten exposure. As for time point: pre-sensitization, week 0. Treatment noted: therapeutic diphenylcyclopropenone sensitization with weekly scalp DPC. From the RACE reads, TCRdb called clonotypes with MiXCR, one entry per CDR3 protein. In the table there are tens of thousands of distinct CDR3 sequences, roughly 9.8% of which are singletons. Sample: whole blood, taken in connection with sensitization to the hapten diphenylcyclopropenone (DPC). All receptors derive from a woman between 50 and 59 years old with alopecia areata. Some clones in this sample may be carry-over from other donors' samples.

V is TRBV18 and J is TRBJ1-4; 8 nucleotides agree with TRBD1. The CDR3 runs 16 residues. V shed 2 bases and J 5 bases; nucleotides not matched to a gene: 7. CDR1 and CDR2 from the germline V gene are KGHSH and LQKENI. The DNA of the CDR3 is TGTGCCAGCTCACCATTTAGAGGACAGGGAAATGAAAAACTGTTTTTT. This codes for CASSPFRGQGNEKLFF.

This clonotype was observed many times. V gene TRBV29-1 combines with J gene TRBJ1-1; no clear D. Germline CDR1 is SQVTM and CDR2 is ANQGSEA. V shed 4 bases and J shed 0 bases, with 9 bases lying between them. The CDR3 spans 13 residues. CDR3 region: CSVVASLNTEAFF. CDR3 bases: TGCAGCGTTGTAGCCAGCTTGAACACTGAAGCTTTCTTT.

The table lists this clonotype with many counts. This CDR3 is CASTPSGVRDNEQFF. DNA for the CDR3: TGTGCCAGCACCCCGTCGGGGGTTAGGGACAATGAGCAGTTCTTC. J is TRBJ2-1 and V is TRBV28; D may be TRBD2 (6 bases). V lost 7 bases to trimming and J lost 5 bases, with 18 bases between them. Germline CDR1 reads MDHEN; CDR2 reads SYDVKM. This CDR3 has 15 amino acids. The whole variable domain, filled in from reference TRBV28 and TRBJ2-1, reads DVKVTQSSRYLVKRTGEKVFLECVQDMDHENMFWYRQDPGLGLRLIYFSYDVKMKEKGDIPEGYSVSREKKERFSLILESASTNQTSMYLCASTPSGVRDNEQFFGPGTRLTVL.

This clonotype was observed at least ten times. This sequence joins TRBV24-1 and TRBJ2-7; a weak D match, TRBD2 (7 bases). The CDR3 runs to 15 residues. The germline V gene encodes CDR1 KGHDR and CDR2 SFDVKD. Trimming removed 7 bases at V and 2 bases at J, with 17 bases between. In nucleotides, the CDR3 is TGTGCCACCAGCGCCGGCGGGGAGGGGGCCTACGAGCAGTACTTC. Translating it yields CATSAGGEGAYEQYF.

This clonotype appeared a few times. V usage is TRBV6-2 or TRBV6-3 and J usage is TRBJ2-7, with TRBD1 matching over 7 bases. J gave up 6 bases and V 7 bases, and 9 bases lay outside the gene matches. The V gene's germline CDR1 is MNHEY and CDR2 SVGEGT. CDR3 length: 13 amino acids. As DNA, the CDR3 is TGTGCCAGCATCGAGACAGGGAAAGGCGAGCAGTACTTC. Translating gives CASIETGKGEQYF.

The rearrangement uses TRBV20-1 and TRBJ2-3; 15 positions match TRBD2. The CDR3 consists of 18 residues. V shed 3 bases and J 0 bases; nucleotides not matched to a gene: 7. Germline V lookup: CDR1 DFQATT, CDR2 SNEGSKA (reference sequence). The CDR3 DNA reads TGCAGTGCTAGGGGACTAGCGGGAGGTCTCCTTAGCACAGATACGCAGTATTTT. Encoded protein: CSARGLAGGLLSTDTQYF.

There are many counts of this clonotype. The J gene is TRBJ1-5, the V gene TRBV5-8, with a weak D call TRBD1 (5 bases). The CDR3 is 15 amino acids. Germline lookup yields CDR1 SGHTS and CDR2 YDEGEE. V lost 2 bases to trimming and J lost 0 bases, with 9 bases between them. The CDR3 DNA sequence: TGTGCCAGCAGCTTCGACAGACTTAGCAATCAGCCCCAGCATTTT. This gives the protein CASSFDRLSNQPQHF.

The chain has TRBV7-2 and TRBJ2-2; TRBD1 is a possible D gene (5 bases). The germline V gene has CDR1 SGHTA and CDR2 FQGNSA. CDR3 length: 15 residues. The V end was cut by 3 bases, the J end by 2 bases, with 10 bases between. The CDR3 loop reads CASSFRQTNTGELFF. The CDR3 DNA reads TGTGCCAGCAGCTTCCGACAGACTAACACCGGGGAGCTGTTTTTT.

There are many counts of this clonotype. The chain couples TRBV5-1 to TRBJ2-1; TRBD1 agrees at 8 bases. With 4 bases clipped from V and 6 bases from J, the junction kept 9 bases outside the gene matches. Germline-derived CDR1 and CDR2 are SGHRS and YFSETQ. This CDR3 has 15 amino acids. DNA for the CDR3: TGCGCCAGCAGCCGACTCGGACAGGGAAGCAATGAGCAGTTCTTC. This gives the protein CASSRLGQGSNEQFF. Drawing the rest from reference TRBV5-1 and TRBJ2-1, the complete variable domain is KAGVTQTPRYLIKTRGQQVTLSCSPISGHRSVSWYQQTPGQGLQFLFEYFSETQRNKGNFPGRFSGRQFSNSRSEMNVSTLELGDSALYLCASSRLGQGSNEQFFGPGTRLTVL.

This clonotype occurred many times. V usage is TRBV6-2 or TRBV6-3 and J usage is TRBJ1-2; 7 bases are a match to TRBD1. Germline CDR1 reads MNHEY; CDR2 reads SVGEGT. V shed 6 bases and J 9 bases; nucleotides not matched to a gene: 16. CDR3 size: 15 residues. In DNA, the CDR3 is TGTGCCAGCAGGTCCGATCGGACAGGCGAATATAGCTACACCTTC. Translation: CASRSDRTGEYSYTF.

The chain recombines TRBV28 with TRBJ1-5; possible D gene TRBD1, 5 bases. The CDR3 contains 15 residues. V was trimmed by 3 bases and J by 3 bases, leaving 12 bases between them. The germline CDR1 and CDR2 sequences are MDHEN and SYDVKM. This chain's CDR3 is CASSFSGGNNQPQHF. CDR3 coding DNA: TGTGCCAGCAGTTTTTCGGGGGGAAACAATCAGCCCCAGCATTTT.

There are a few counts of this clonotype. The chain couples TRBV29-1 to TRBJ2-7, with TRBD1 identical over 9 bases. Germline lookup yields CDR1 SQVTM and CDR2 ANQGSEA. This CDR3 is 11 amino acids long. The ends lost 4 bases at V and 5 bases at J; junction bases unmatched: 0. This CDR3 reads CSVGQGDEQYF. The CDR3 bases are TGCAGCGTTGGACAGGGGGACGAGCAGTACTTC.

This clonotype has more than one count but fewer than ten. The rearrangement uses TRBV18 and TRBJ1-3; 10 nucleotides line up with TRBD1. V trimming: 5 bases; J trimming: 4 bases; junction bases outside the gene matches: 5. CDR1 KGHSH and CDR2 LQKENI come from the germline V gene. The CDR3 loop spans 15 amino acids. CDR3 in DNA: TGTGCCAGCTCAGCGGGGACAGGGGAAGGAAACACCATATATTTT. Translated: CASSAGTGEGNTIYF.

V gene TRBV7-7 combines with J gene TRBJ2-2; D remains ambiguous. Between the trimmed V and J ends, which lost 6 bases and 8 bases, there was a span of 10 bases. Germline CDR1 is SSHAT and CDR2 is FNYEAQ (reference sequence). The length of the CDR3 is 12 residues. The CDR3 DNA follows: TGTGCCAGCAGAGAAGACCGGGGGGAGCTGTTTTTT. Protein: CASREDRGELFF.

This clonotype was detected many times. The chain combines TRBV6-5 with TRBJ1-2; 9 nucleotides agree with TRBD1. Germline values: CDR1 MNHEY, CDR2 SVGAGI. The V gene end was trimmed by 6 bases and the J gene end by 8 bases; junction bases not matched to a gene: 13. CDR3 size: 15 residues. CDR3 region: CASSLLQGAAGGYTF. In DNA, the CDR3 is TGTGCCAGCAGCCTCCTACAGGGGGCGGCTGGAGGCTACACCTTC.

Only a few counts were recorded for this clonotype. J is TRBJ1-1 and V is TRBV29-1; 7 nucleotides line up with TRBD1. V shed 5 bases, J shed 5 bases, and the junction held 14 bases outside the gene matches. The germline V gene has CDR1 SQVTM and CDR2 ANQGSEA. CDR3 size: 15 residues. CDR3 nucleotide sequence: TGCAGCGTTAATTTGGGTCGGACAGGCCCGACTGAAGCTTTCTTT. Its translation: CSVNLGRTGPTEAFF.

This clonotype came up a few times. V is TRBV14 and J is TRBJ1-2, with D uncertain. V was clipped by 1 base and J by 4 bases, with 7 bases between them. This CDR3 is built from 13 residues. CDR1 and CDR2 from the germline V gene are SGHDN and FVKESK. The DNA of the CDR3 is TGTGCCAGCAGCCAAGTAGCAGCCTATGGCTACACCTTC. Its translation: CASSQVAAYGYTF.

The V and J genes are TRBV6-5 and TRBJ2-1, with 12 bases lining up with TRBD2. The germline V gene has CDR1 MNHEY and CDR2 SVGAGI. With 8 bases clipped from V and 10 bases from J, the junction kept 21 bases outside the gene matches. The CDR3 sequence is 18 residues long. For the CDR3, the DNA is TGTGCCAGCGGAGGTCTAGCGGGAGGGCCGGTGGGGATGAGGGAGCAGTTCTTC. Translating it yields CASGGLAGGPVGMREQFF.

Only a few counts were recorded for this clonotype. CDR3 in DNA: TGCGCCAGCAGCTTGAATCGGGCAGCCCGCAGCTCTGGAAACACCATATATTTT. Translating it yields CASSLNRAARSSGNTIYF. V and J are TRBV5-1 and TRBJ1-3; no reliable D call. The CDR3 runs to 18 residues. The V and J ends lost 1 base and 0 bases respectively, with 17 bases between them. The germline CDR1 and CDR2 sequences are SGHRS and YFSETQ.

The chain has TRBV7-3 and TRBJ1-1, with D uncertain. V was trimmed by 5 bases and J by 5 bases, leaving 12 bases between them. Germline V gene data show CDR1 as SGHTA and CDR2 as FQGTGA. The CDR3 loop spans 13 amino acids. The CDR3 nucleotides read TGTGCCAGCAGCCCCCCTTCGGGAACTGAAGCTTTCTTT. It encodes CASSPPSGTEAFF.